Each of the 32 T cell receptor beta chains below was sequenced from the same sample in a study of blood T cell repertoires in COVID-19. Clones were sequenced by immunoSEQ multiplex PCR, and TCRdb holds only the in-frame ones, with some missing. The sample shows roughly 200,000 clones, around 87% of them seen only once. The sequencing sample was made of peripheral blood. These receptors all stem from a man in his sixties who had recovered from COVID-19.

Concerning this clone: At one end the junction does not follow the germline gene, possibly because of a read error. The chain links TRBV20-1 to TRBJ1-2, with a tentative D call TRBD1 (5 bases). Germline V gives CDR1 DFQATT, CDR2 SNEGSKA (reference sequence). The CDR3 is 10 residues long. The CDR3 sequence is CSAWDYRYTF. The CDR3 region has the DNA TGCAGTGCCTGGGACTATCGCTACACCTTC.

In DNA, the CDR3 is TGCGCCGGGGGGACAGGGCCTGGCACTGAAGCTTTCTTT. It codes for CAGGTGPGTEAFF. The V and J genes are TRBV5-1 and TRBJ1-1; 9 bases line up with TRBD1. The germline CDR1 and CDR2 sequences are SGHRS and YFSETQ. The CDR3 covers 13 residues. V shed 10 bases, J shed 4 bases, and the junction held 8 bases outside the gene matches.

The chain links TRBV7-8 to TRBJ2-5; 8 bases agree with TRBD2. Per the germline V gene, CDR1 is SGHVS and CDR2 is FQNEAQ. This CDR3 comprises 15 residues. The V gene end was trimmed by 5 bases and the J gene end by 7 bases; junction bases not matched to a gene: 12. CDR3 in DNA: TGTGCCAGCAGCCCGGCGGGGGGCACATTTGGGACCCAGTACTTC. It yields the protein CASSPAGGTFGTQYF.

The genes are TRBV2 and TRBJ2-7; 7 positions agree with TRBD1. The CDR3 totals 15 residues. Trimming at V came to 6 bases and at J to 4 bases, leaving 12 bases not matched to a gene. The germline V gene encodes CDR1 SNHLY and CDR2 FYNNEI. The CDR3 spells CASRLPDRILYEQYF. For the CDR3, the DNA is TGTGCCAGCAGACTCCCGGACAGGATACTATACGAGCAGTACTTC.

This clone was counted once. V and J are TRBV27 and TRBJ2-7; tentative D call: TRBD1 (5 bases). This CDR3 is built from 18 residues. Trimming stripped 5 bases from V and 0 bases from J, with 23 bases between. The germline gives CDR1 MNHEY, CDR2 SMNVEV (reference sequence). CDR3 in DNA: TGTGCCAGCAGTCCTGCGACCCTTGGGGCGGTGAGCTCCTACGAGCAGTACTTC. Protein product: CASSPATLGAVSSYEQYF.

The J gene is TRBJ2-7, the V gene TRBV5-1; 9 positions agree with TRBD2. After removal of 0 bases from V and 3 bases from J, the junction contained 4 bases not matched to a gene. Germline-derived CDR1 and CDR2 are SGHRS and YFSETQ. This CDR3 contains 15 residues. Written as DNA, the CDR3 is TGCGCCAGCAGCTTGGTGGCTAGCGGGGTCTACGAGCAGTACTTC. Translating it yields CASSLVASGVYEQYF.

The V call is TRBV5-5, the J call TRBJ2-7; 7 positions agree with TRBD1. J was trimmed by 3 bases and V by 0 bases; bases with no gene match: 3. Germline values: CDR1 SGHKS, CDR2 YYEKEE (reference sequence). The CDR3 covers 14 residues. CDR3 loop: CASSLGDRVYEQYF. The CDR3 bases are TGTGCCAGCAGCTTGGGAGACAGGGTCTACGAGCAGTACTTC.

This chain joins TRBV14 and TRBJ2-7; D ambiguous. Per germline, CDR1 SGHDN and CDR2 FVKESK. The CDR3 is 17 residues long. The V gene lost 4 bases and the J gene lost 0 bases, with 19 bases spanning the gap. The CDR3: CASSLTGWVDRSYEQYF. DNA of the CDR3: TGTGCCAGCAGCCTCACCGGGTGGGTTGATCGCTCCTACGAGCAGTACTTC. Complete variable domain (other parts from reference TRBV14 and TRBJ2-7): EAGVTQFPSHSVIEKGQTVTLRCDPISGHDNLYWYRRVMGKEIKFLLHFVKESKQDESGMPNNRFLAERTGGTYSTLKVQPAELEDSGVYFCASSLTGWVDRSYEQYFGPGTRLTVT.

V gene TRBV5-4 combines with J gene TRBJ1-2; D perhaps matches TRBD1 (6 bases). Looked up from germline, CDR1 is SGHNT and CDR2 is YYREEE (reference sequence). V was trimmed by 2 bases and J by 5 bases, leaving 10 bases between them. The length of the CDR3 is 13 residues. The CDR3 loop reads CASSLQGQYGYTF. The DNA for the CDR3 is TGTGCCAGCAGCTTACAGGGTCAGTATGGCTACACCTTC.

The rearrangement links TRBV19 to TRBJ2-1; 7 nucleotides align to TRBD1. V lost 6 bases to trimming and J lost 0 bases; unmatched junction nucleotides: 5. This CDR3 contains 15 residues. CDR1 is LNHDA, CDR2 SQIVND, per germline (reference sequence). CDR3 DNA sequence: TGTGCCAGTAGGTTGGACAGGAGCTCCTACAATGAGCAGTTCTTC. Encoded protein: CASRLDRSSYNEQFF.

The chain couples TRBV4-2 to TRBJ2-2, with 11 bases that match TRBD2. The CDR3 contains 18 residues. The V segment lost 0 bases and the J segment 7 bases; nucleotides outside the gene matches: 10. Per the germline V gene, CDR1 is LGHNA and CDR2 is YNFKEQ. CDR3 amino acids: CASSQDVVAGGPSGELFF. The DNA for the CDR3 is TGTGCCAGCAGCCAAGATGTCGTAGCGGGGGGGCCTAGCGGGGAGCTGTTTTTT.

This clone came up a few times. The rearrangement joins TRBV10-1 to TRBJ1-5; 7 bases map to TRBD1. The V and J ends lost 3 bases and 9 bases, in that order; junction bases with no gene match: 5. Germline lookup yields CDR1 WNHNN and CDR2 SYGVQD (reference sequence). The CDR3 is made up of 13 amino acids. The CDR3 DNA reads as TGCGCCAGCAGTGAAGGGACAGCGATGCCCCAGCATTTT. Translating gives CASSEGTAMPQHF.

The V and J genes are TRBV5-1 and TRBJ2-7; 9 bases fit TRBD1. The germline CDR1 and CDR2 sequences are SGHRS and YFSETQ. V was clipped by 4 bases and J by 4 bases; unmatched bases: 6. CDR3 length equals 14 residues. The CDR3 loop reads CASSLWTGEYEQYF. CDR3 in DNA: TGCGCCAGCAGCCTTTGGACAGGGGAATACGAGCAGTACTTC.

V and J are TRBV27 and TRBJ1-2; perhaps TRBD1 as D (5 bases). Germline CDR1 and CDR2: MNHEY and SMNVEV (reference sequence). Deletions cut 0 bases from V and 4 bases from J, with 9 bases between. This CDR3 region has 14 residues. In DNA form, the CDR3 reads TGTGCCAGCAGTTTATCCGCAGGGCGCTATGGCTACACCTTC. Protein sequence: CASSLSAGRYGYTF.

The V gene is TRBV5-4, the J gene TRBJ2-5, with D maybe TRBD2 (6 bases). V was shortened by 4 bases and J by 5 bases, with 12 bases between the two germline ends. Germline CDR1 SGHNT, CDR2 YYREEE (reference sequence). The CDR3 contains 13 residues. The CDR3 DNA follows: TGTGCCAGCAGCCAGGCGGGGTGGGAGACCCAGTACTTC. Translating gives CASSQAGWETQYF.

This chain uses TRBV6-2 or TRBV6-3 with TRBJ2-1; D uncertain. The CDR3 has 15 residues. In germline, CDR1 is MNHEY, CDR2 SVGEGT. The ends were cut back, 0 bases at V and 4 bases at J, with 10 bases in the middle. CDR3 coding DNA: TGTGCCAGCAGTTACTCCACTCTACGGTACAATGAGCAGTTCTTC. Its protein is CASSYSTLRYNEQFF.

V is TRBV13 and J is TRBJ1-3; D gene uncertain. Germline V gene data show CDR1 as PRHDT and CDR2 as FYEKMQ (reference sequence). The V and J ends lost 4 bases and 0 bases respectively, with 13 bases between them. The CDR3 is made up of 16 amino acids. The CDR3, as DNA: TGTGCCAGCAGCTCCAATACCGGAGCCTCTGGAAACACCATATATTTT. Translating gives CASSSNTGASGNTIYF.

V and J are TRBV4-3 and TRBJ2-2; possible D gene TRBD2, 5 bases. This CDR3 comprises 15 residues. V was clipped by 4 bases and J by 7 bases, with 16 bases between them. The germline V gene has CDR1 LGHNA and CDR2 YSLEER. The CDR3 DNA reads TGCGCCAGCAGCCTAGACTACGGGGTACGCGGGGAGCTGTTTTTT. This sequence encodes CASSLDYGVRGELFF.

The chain employs TRBV3-1 (or the pseudogene TRBV3-2) and TRBJ2-5; TRBD2 matches 10 bases. V lost 7 bases to trimming and J lost 5 bases; unmatched junction nucleotides: 7. The germline gives CDR1 LGHDT, CDR2 YNNKEL (reference sequence). CDR3 length equals 14 residues. As DNA, the CDR3 is TGTGCCAGCACCTCTAGCGGGAGAGGGGAGACCCAGTACTTC. The encoded protein is CASTSSGRGETQYF.

The V call is TRBV29-1, the J call TRBJ2-6; tentatively, D is TRBD2 (6 bases). This CDR3 region has 13 residues. V lost 4 bases and J lost 4, with 8 bases in between. Germline V gene data show CDR1 as SQVTM and CDR2 as ANQGSEA. The CDR3 protein is CSVGGLGANVLTF. The CDR3 bases are TGCAGCGTTGGCGGACTAGGGGCCAACGTCCTGACTTTC.

CDR3: CAWGQVNSPLHF. The DNA for the CDR3 is TGTGCCTGGGGACAGGTCAATTCACCCCTCCACTTT. The gene calls are TRBV30 and TRBJ1-6; 7 bases map to TRBD1. V lost 5 bases, J lost 7 bases, and 2 bases stayed unmatched. There are 12 residues in the CDR3. Per germline, CDR1 GTSNPN and CDR2 SVGIG (reference sequence).

The V call is TRBV5-4, the J call TRBJ2-6, with D unresolved. CDR1 is SGHNT, CDR2 YYREEE, per germline (reference sequence). V shed 4 bases and J shed 0 bases, with 8 bases lying between them. This CDR3 comprises 15 residues. The CDR3 DNA reads as TGTGCCAGCAGCCTCCGGAGCTCTGGGGCCAACGTCCTGACTTTC. Translation gives CASSLRSSGANVLTF.

The rearrangement links TRBV13 to TRBJ2-7, with D possibly TRBD2 on 5 matching bases. The CDR3 has 14 residues. Looked up from germline, CDR1 is PRHDT and CDR2 is FYEKMQ (reference sequence). The V and J ends lost 2 bases and 4 bases respectively, with 12 bases between them. The CDR3 reads CASSLRGSRYEQYF. The CDR3 bases are TGTGCCAGCAGCTTAAGAGGGAGCAGGTACGAGCAGTACTTC.

This clone was counted once. The chain employs TRBV5-1 and TRBJ2-1; 9 bases map to TRBD1. Germline loops: CDR1 SGHRS, CDR2 YFSETQ. V lost 0 bases and J lost 7; bases outside the gene matches: 11. CDR3 size: 17 residues. This CDR3 is CASSLAAATGGRNEQFF. CDR3 nucleotide sequence: TGCGCCAGCAGCTTGGCCGCGGCCACAGGGGGCAGAAATGAGCAGTTCTTC.

The chain carries TRBV6-1 and TRBJ2-7; D unclear. V was cut by 6 bases and J by 0 bases, with 15 bases left in between. CDR1 MNHNS and CDR2 SASEGT come from the germline V gene. This CDR3 has 15 amino acids. CDR3 in DNA: TGTGCCAGCAGGGTCACAGTATCAAGCTCCTACGAGCAGTACTTC. Its translation is CASRVTVSSSYEQYF.

This clone has just one count. The junction differs from germline at one of its ends, possibly a read error. The chain links TRBV5-1 to TRBJ2-2; D is possibly TRBD2 (6 bases). Looked up from germline, CDR1 is SGHRS and CDR2 is YFSETQ. This CDR3 contains 17 residues. The CDR3 DNA reads TGCGCCAGCAGCTGGGGGGTAGGGAGCCAGAACGCCGGGGAGCTGTTTTTT. Amino acid sequence: CASSWGVGSQNAGELFF.

This clone was counted only a few times. The V and J genes are TRBV30 and TRBJ1-1, with unresolved D. V was pared by 8 bases and J by 1 base, with 14 bases between. This CDR3 is 13 amino acids long. Germline CDR1 GTSNPN, CDR2 SVGIG (reference sequence). The CDR3 is CAGRWAKNTEAFF. Written as DNA, the CDR3 is TGTGCCGGCCGGTGGGCAAAGAACACTGAAGCTTTCTTT.

This chain joins TRBV6-1 and TRBJ1-2, with 7 bases matching TRBD1. The V segment lost 2 bases and the J segment 2 bases; nucleotides outside the gene matches: 5. Looked up from germline, CDR1 is MNHNS and CDR2 is SASEGT. This CDR3 is 15 amino acids long. CDR3 in DNA: TGTGCCAGCAGTGAATACGACAGGGAAAACTATGGCTACACCTTC. It specifies CASSEYDRENYGYTF.

A single count supports this clone. The chain combines TRBV4-3 with TRBJ1-4, with D possibly TRBD1 on 5 matching bases. This CDR3 is built from 14 residues. The V end lost 2 bases, the J end lost 7 bases, and 11 bases lay between the germline ends. Germline CDR1 is LGHNA and CDR2 is YSLEER. CDR3 sequence (DNA): TGCGCCAGCAGCCAACAGGGCGGGAGTGAAAAACTGTTTTTT. Encoded protein: CASSQQGGSEKLFF.

The V call is TRBV11-3, the J call TRBJ2-7, with 7 bases lining up with TRBD1. Germline values: CDR1 SGHNT, CDR2 YENEEA. This CDR3 contains 14 residues. With 4 bases clipped from V and 3 bases from J, the junction kept 6 bases outside the gene matches. CDR3 residues: CASSYGTVGYEQYF. DNA of the CDR3: TGTGCCAGCAGCTACGGGACAGTGGGCTACGAGCAGTACTTC.

V and J are TRBV19 and TRBJ2-1, with 11 bases aligning to TRBD2. In germline, CDR1 is LNHDA, CDR2 SQIVND (reference sequence). V shed 7 bases, J shed 13 bases, and the junction held 6 bases outside the gene matches. The CDR3 length is 12 residues. The CDR3 region has the DNA TGTGCCAGTATGAACCTAGCGGGAGGCCAGTTCTTC. Its translation: CASMNLAGGQFF.

The V call is TRBV6-5, the J call TRBJ1-2; 7 bases fit TRBD1. J was trimmed by 6 bases and V by 9 bases; bases with no gene match: 7. CDR1 and CDR2 (germline): MNHEY, SVGAGI. The CDR3 spans 12 residues. CDR3 loop: CASGDRFHGYTF. DNA for the CDR3: TGTGCCAGTGGGGACAGATTCCATGGCTACACCTTC.